This T cell receptor (beta chain) was sequenced in a study of blood T cell repertoires in COVID-19. Study at large: There were acute and convalescent COVID-19 samples, and they came from the United States, Italy and Spain. T cells, B-cell-depleted T cells, or PBMCs provided the cDNA or gDNA that served as material.

This clone was seen more than once but under ten times. Original analysis: The authors estimated nucleated cell counts from reference gene primer amplification. TCRdb's table, derived via immunoSEQ multiplex PCR, lists solely in-frame clones and lacks some. The DNA gave D and trimming, while V, J and clone size come from that table. This sample has approximately 200,000 clones; almost 85% occur once, and the top ten carry 6.5% to 7%. The receptor was derived from a human donor with acute or convalescent COVID-19. The donor label of this sample is uncertain. Sequenced material: peripheral blood.

The CDR3 here is CASSEAARNYGYTF. CDR3 nucleotide sequence: TGTGCCAGCAGTGAAGCTGCCAGAAACTATGGCTACACCTTC. This rearrangement joins TRBV6-1 to TRBJ1-2; D is unclear. With 0 bases removed from V and 2 bases from J, the gap between germline ends came to 7 bases. The CDR3 runs 14 residues. Germline V gives CDR1 MNHNS, CDR2 SASEGT.